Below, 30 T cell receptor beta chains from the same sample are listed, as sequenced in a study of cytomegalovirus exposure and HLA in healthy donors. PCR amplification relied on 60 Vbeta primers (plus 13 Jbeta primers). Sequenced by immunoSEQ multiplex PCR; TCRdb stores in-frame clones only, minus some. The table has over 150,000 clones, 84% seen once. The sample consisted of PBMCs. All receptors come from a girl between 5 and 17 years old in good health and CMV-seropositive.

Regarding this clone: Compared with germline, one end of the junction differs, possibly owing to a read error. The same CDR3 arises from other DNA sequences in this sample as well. The chain's CDR3 is CASSPGTGNNQPQHF. As DNA, the CDR3 is TGCGCCAGTAGCCCCGGGACAGGGAACAATCAGCCCCAGCATTTT. The chain links TRBV19 to TRBJ1-5; 9 nucleotides agree with TRBD1. Per germline, CDR1 LNHDA and CDR2 SQIVND (reference sequence). The CDR3 runs 15 residues.

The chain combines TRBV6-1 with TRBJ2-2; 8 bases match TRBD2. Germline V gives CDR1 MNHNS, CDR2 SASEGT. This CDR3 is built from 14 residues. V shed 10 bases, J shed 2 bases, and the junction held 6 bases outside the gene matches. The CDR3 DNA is TGTGCCACCCGCGGGGGGAGCAACACCGGGGAGCTGTTTTTT. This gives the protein CATRGGSNTGELFF.

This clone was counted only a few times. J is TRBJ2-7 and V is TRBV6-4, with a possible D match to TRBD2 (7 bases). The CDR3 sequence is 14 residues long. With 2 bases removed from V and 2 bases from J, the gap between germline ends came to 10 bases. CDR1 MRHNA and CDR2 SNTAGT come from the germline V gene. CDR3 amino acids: CASSDRGGPYEQYF. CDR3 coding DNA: TGTGCCAGCAGTGACCGCGGGGGCCCCTACGAGCAGTACTTC.

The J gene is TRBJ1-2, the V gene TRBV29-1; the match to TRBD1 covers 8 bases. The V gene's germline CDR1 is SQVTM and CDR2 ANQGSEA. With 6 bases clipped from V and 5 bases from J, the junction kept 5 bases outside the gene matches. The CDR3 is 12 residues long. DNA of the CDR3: TGCAGCGTCGAGGGGGACAGGTATGGCTACACCTTC. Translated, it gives CSVEGDRYGYTF.

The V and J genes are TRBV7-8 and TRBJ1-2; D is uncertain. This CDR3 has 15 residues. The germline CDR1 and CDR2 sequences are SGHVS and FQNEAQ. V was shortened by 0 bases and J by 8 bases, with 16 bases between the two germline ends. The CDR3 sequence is CASSLAFVTWEGYTF. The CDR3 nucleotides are TGTGCCAGCAGCTTAGCGTTTGTTACGTGGGAGGGCTACACCTTC.

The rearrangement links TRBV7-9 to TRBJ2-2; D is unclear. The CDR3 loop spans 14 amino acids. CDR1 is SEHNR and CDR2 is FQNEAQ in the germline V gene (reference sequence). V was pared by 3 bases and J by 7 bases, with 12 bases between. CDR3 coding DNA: TGTGCCAGCAGCTTTGAACTGGTCGGCGGGGAGCTGTTTTTT. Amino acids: CASSFELVGGELFF.

CDR3 in amino acids: CASSPGTFSYEQYF. CDR3 DNA: TGTGCCAGCTCACCCGGGACATTCTCCTACGAGCAGTACTTC. This chain links TRBV18 with TRBJ2-7; tentative D call: TRBD1 (6 bases). Looked up from germline, CDR1 is KGHSH and CDR2 is LQKENI. This CDR3 is built from 14 residues. Trimming took 3 bases from V and 0 from J, leaving 9 bases between them.

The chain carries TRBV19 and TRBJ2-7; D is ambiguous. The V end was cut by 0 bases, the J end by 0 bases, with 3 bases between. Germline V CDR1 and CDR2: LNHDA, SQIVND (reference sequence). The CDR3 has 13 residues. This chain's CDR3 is CASSIDGSYEQYF. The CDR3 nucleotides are TGTGCCAGTAGTATAGACGGCTCCTACGAGCAGTACTTC.

This CDR3 is CASSLPQGPSGTEAFF. CDR3 nucleotides: TGCGCCAGCAGCTTGCCACAGGGCCCATCTGGGACTGAAGCTTTCTTT. The gene calls are TRBV5-1 and TRBJ1-1, with a possible D match to TRBD1 (6 bases). From germline, CDR1 is SGHRS and CDR2 YFSETQ. The CDR3 length is 16 residues. V shed 1 base and J shed 5 bases, with 18 bases lying between them.

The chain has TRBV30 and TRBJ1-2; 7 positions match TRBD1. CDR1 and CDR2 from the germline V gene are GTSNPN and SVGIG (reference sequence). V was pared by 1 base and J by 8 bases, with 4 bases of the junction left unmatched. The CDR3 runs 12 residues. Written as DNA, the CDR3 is TGTGCCTGGAGTGGGCAGGGGGTAGGCTACACCTTC. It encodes CAWSGQGVGYTF.

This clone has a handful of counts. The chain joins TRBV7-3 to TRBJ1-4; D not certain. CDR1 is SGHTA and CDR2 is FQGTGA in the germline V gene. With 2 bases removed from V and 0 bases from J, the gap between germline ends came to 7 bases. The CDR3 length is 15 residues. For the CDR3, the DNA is TGTGCCAGCAGCTTAGAAGGAGCAACTAATGAAAAACTGTTTTTT. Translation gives CASSLEGATNEKLFF.

The CDR3, as DNA: TGTGCCAGCAGGAGCCGGACTGACTACTCCTACGAGCAGTACTTC. Its translation: CASRSRTDYSYEQYF. The V and J genes are TRBV5-5 and TRBJ2-7; tentative D call: TRBD2 (5 bases). V lost 5 bases, J lost 0 bases, and 15 bases lay in between. The CDR3 has 15 residues. The germline V gene encodes CDR1 SGHKS and CDR2 YYEKEE (reference sequence).

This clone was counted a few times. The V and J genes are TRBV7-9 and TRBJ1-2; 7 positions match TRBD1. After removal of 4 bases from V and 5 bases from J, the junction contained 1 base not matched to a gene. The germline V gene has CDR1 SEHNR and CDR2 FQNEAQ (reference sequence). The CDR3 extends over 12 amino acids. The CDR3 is CASSSQGYGYTF. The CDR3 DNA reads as TGTGCCAGCAGCTCACAGGGGTATGGCTACACCTTC.

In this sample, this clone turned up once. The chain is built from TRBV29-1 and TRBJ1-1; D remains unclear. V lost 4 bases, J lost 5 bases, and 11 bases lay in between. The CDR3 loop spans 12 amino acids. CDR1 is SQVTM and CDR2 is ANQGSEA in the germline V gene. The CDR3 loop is CSVVEGWTEAFF. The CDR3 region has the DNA TGCAGCGTTGTAGAGGGCTGGACTGAAGCTTTCTTT.

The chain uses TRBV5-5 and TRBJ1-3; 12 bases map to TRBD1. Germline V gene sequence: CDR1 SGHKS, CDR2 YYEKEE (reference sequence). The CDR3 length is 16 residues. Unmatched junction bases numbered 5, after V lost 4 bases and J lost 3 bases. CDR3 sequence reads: CASSPGQGAYGNTIYF. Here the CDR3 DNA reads TGTGCCAGCAGCCCGGGACAGGGGGCTTATGGAAACACCATATATTTT. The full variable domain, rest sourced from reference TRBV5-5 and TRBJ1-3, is DAGVTQSPTHLIKTRGQQVTLRCSPISGHKSVSWYQQVLGQGPQFIFQYYEKEERGRGNFPDRFSARQFPNYSSELNVNALLLGDSALYLCASSPGQGAYGNTIYFGEGSWLTVV.

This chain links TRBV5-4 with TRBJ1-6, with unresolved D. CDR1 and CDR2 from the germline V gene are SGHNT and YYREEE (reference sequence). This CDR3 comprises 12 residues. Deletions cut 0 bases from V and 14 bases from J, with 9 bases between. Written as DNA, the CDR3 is TGTGCCAGCAGCTTGGCTCCCGGGTCCCTCCACTTT. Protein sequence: CASSLAPGSLHF.

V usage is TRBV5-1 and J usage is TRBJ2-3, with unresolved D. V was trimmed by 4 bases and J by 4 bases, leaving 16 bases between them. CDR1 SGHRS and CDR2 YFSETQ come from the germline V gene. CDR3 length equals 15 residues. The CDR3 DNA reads TGCGCCAGCAGCCCTAACTCTATTCGCCCAGATACGCAGTATTTT. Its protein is CASSPNSIRPDTQYF. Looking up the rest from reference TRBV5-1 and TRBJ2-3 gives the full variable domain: KAGVTQTPRYLIKTRGQQVTLSCSPISGHRSVSWYQQTPGQGLQFLFEYFSETQRNKGNFPGRFSGRQFSNSRSEMNVSTLELGDSALYLCASSPNSIRPDTQYFGPGTRLTVL.

In DNA, the CDR3 is TGTGCCAGCAGCTCACGGCCTGGGCGTCACATTCAGTACTTC. Protein: CASSSRPGRHIQYF. The rearrangement joins TRBV7-9 to TRBJ2-4; D not certain. Deletions cut 4 bases from V and 8 bases from J, with 15 bases between. The CDR3 runs to 14 residues. Germline CDR1 SEHNR, CDR2 FQNEAQ (reference sequence).

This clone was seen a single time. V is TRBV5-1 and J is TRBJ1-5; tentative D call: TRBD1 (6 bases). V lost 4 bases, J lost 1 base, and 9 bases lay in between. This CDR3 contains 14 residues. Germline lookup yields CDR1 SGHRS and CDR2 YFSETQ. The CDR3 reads CASSPGGSNQPQHF. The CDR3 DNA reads TGCGCCAGCAGCCCTGGGGGCAGCAATCAGCCCCAGCATTTT. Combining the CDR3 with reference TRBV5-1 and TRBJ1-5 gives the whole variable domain KAGVTQTPRYLIKTRGQQVTLSCSPISGHRSVSWYQQTPGQGLQFLFEYFSETQRNKGNFPGRFSGRQFSNSRSEMNVSTLELGDSALYLCASSPGGSNQPQHFGDGTRLSIL.

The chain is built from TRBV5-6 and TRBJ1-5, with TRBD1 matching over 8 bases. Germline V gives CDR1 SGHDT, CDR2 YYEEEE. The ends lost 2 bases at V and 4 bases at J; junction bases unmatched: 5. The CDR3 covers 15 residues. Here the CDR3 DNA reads TGTGCCAGCAGCTTCCCCGACAGGGGTAATCAGCCCCAGCATTTT. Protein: CASSFPDRGNQPQHF.

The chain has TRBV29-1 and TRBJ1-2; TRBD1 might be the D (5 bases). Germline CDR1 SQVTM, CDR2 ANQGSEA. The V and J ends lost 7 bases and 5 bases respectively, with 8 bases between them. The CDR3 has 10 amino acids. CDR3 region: CSAGGYGYTF. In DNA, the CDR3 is TGCAGCGCGGGGGGATATGGCTACACCTTC.

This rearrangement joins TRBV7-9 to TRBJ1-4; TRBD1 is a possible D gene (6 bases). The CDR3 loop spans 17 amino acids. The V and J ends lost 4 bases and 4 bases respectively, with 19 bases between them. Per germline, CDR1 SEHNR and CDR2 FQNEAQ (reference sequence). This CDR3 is CASSSSILTGHNEKLFF. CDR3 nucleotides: TGTGCCAGCAGCTCATCGATCCTGACAGGACATAATGAAAAACTGTTTTTT. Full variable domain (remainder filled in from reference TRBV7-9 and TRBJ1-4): DTGVSQNPRHKITKRGQNVTFRCDPISEHNRLYWYRQTLGQGPEFLTYFQNEAQLEKSRLLSDRFSAERPKGSFSTLEIQRTEQGDSAMYLCASSSSILTGHNEKLFFGSGTQLSVL.

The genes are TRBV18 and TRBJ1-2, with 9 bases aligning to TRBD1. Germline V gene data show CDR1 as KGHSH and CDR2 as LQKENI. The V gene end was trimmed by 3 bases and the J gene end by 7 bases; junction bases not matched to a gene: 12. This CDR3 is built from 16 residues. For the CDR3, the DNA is TGTGCCAGCTCACCCGGACAGGGGCCAGAAAATGCTGGCTACACCTTC. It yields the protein CASSPGQGPENAGYTF.

CDR3 DNA sequence: TGTGCCAGCAGTTCCCCGGACAGGGCCTACGAGCAGTACTTC. Protein: CASSSPDRAYEQYF. V gene TRBV6-6 combines with J gene TRBJ2-7; 8 nucleotides match TRBD1. V was clipped by 4 bases and J by 2 bases; unmatched bases: 4. This CDR3 comprises 14 residues. CDR1 and CDR2 from the germline V gene are MNHNY and SVGAGI (reference sequence).

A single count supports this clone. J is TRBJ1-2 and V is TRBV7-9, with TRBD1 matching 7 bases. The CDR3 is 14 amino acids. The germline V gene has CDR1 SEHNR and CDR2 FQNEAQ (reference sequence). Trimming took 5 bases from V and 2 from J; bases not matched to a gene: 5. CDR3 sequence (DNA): TGTGCCAGCAGCCCCCAGGGGGACAACTATGGCTACACCTTC. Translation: CASSPQGDNYGYTF.

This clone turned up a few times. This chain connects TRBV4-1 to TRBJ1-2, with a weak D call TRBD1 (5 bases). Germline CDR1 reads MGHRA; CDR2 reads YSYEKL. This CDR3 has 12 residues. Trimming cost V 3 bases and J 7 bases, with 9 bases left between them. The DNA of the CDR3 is TGCGCCAGCAGCCAGGCGGGGCGTGGCTACACCTTC. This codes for CASSQAGRGYTF.

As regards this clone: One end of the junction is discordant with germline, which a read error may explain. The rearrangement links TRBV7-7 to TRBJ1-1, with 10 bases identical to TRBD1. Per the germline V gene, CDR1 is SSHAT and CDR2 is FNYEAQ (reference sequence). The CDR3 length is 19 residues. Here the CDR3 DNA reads TGTGCTAGCAGCTGGAGGACAGGGGGGTCCGATGCCCCGAACACTGAAGCTTTCTTT. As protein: CASSWRTGGSDAPNTEAFF.

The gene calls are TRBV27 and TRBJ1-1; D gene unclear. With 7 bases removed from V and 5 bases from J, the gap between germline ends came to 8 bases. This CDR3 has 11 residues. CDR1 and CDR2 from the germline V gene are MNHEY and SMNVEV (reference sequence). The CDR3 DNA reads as TGTGCCAGCACGTCGGGGACTGAAGCTTTCTTT. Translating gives CASTSGTEAFF.

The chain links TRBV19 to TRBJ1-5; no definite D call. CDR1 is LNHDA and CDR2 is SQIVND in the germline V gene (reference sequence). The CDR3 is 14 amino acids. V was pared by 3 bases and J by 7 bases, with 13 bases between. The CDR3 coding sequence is TGTGCCAGTAGTATCGGACCGGGCGGGCAGCCCCAGCATTTT. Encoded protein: CASSIGPGGQPQHF.

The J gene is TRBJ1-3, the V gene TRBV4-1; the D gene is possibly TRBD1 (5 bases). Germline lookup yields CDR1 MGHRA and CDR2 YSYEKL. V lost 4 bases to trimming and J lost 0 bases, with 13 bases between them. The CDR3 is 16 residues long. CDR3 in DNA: TGCGCCAGCAGCCCAGTAGGGGCCAACTCTGGAAACACCATATATTTT. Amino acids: CASSPVGANSGNTIYF.